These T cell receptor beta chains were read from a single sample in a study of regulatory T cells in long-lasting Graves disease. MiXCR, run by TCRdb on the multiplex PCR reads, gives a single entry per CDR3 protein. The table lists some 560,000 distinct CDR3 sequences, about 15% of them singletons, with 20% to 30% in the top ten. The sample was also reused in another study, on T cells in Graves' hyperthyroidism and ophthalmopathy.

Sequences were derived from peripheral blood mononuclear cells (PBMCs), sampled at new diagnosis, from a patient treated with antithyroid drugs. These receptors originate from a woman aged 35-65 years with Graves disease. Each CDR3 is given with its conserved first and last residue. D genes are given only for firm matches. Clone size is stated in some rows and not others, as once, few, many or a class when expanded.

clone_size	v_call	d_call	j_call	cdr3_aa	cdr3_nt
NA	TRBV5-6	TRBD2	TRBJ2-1	CASSFLAGGSSYNEQFF	TGTGCCAGCAGCTTCCTAGCGGGGGGGAGCTCCTACAATGAGCAGTTCTTC
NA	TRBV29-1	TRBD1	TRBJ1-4	CSVAGGGVREKLFF	TGCAGCGTCGCAGGGGGGGGGGTCAGAGAAAAACTGTTTTTT
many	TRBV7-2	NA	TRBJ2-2	CASSSPRTASGELFF	TGTGCCAGCAGCTCGCCCCGGACAGCGAGCGGGGAGCTGTTTTTT
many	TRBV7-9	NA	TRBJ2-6	CASSLRFSGASGANVLTF	TGTGCCAGCAGCTTAAGGTTTAGCGGCGCTTCTGGGGCCAACGTCCTGACTTTC
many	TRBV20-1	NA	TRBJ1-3	CSATTGYNTIYF	TGCAGTGCAACTACAGGGTATAACACCATATATTTT
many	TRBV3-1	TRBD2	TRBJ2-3	CASSQGTSGQTGTQYF	TGTGCCAGCAGCCAAGGTACTAGCGGACAAACAGGTACGCAGTATTTT
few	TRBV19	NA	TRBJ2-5	CASSGGRQRGETQYF	TGTGCCAGTAGTGGCGGACGGCAGCGAGGGGAGACCCAGTACTTC
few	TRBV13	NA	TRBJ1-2	CASSQGSSELYGYTF	TGTGCCAGCAGCCAAGGGTCGTCAGAGCTATATGGCTACACCTTC
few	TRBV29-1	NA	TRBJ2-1	CSVVKRGAYNEQFF	TGCAGCGTTGTTAAGAGGGGCGCTTACAATGAGCAGTTCTTC
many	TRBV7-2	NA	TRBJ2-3	CASSKRRGSADTQYF	TGTGCCAGCAGCAAAAGACGGGGTAGCGCAGATACGCAGTATTTT
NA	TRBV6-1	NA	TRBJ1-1	CASKANGHPEAFF	TGTGCCAGCAAGGCAAACGGGCACCCTGAAGCTTTCTTT
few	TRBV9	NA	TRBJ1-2	CASSVAGLGGDYGYTF	TGTGCCAGCAGCGTAGCGGGCCTCGGGGGGGACTATGGCTACACCTTC
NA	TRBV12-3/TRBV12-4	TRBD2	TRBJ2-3	CASSPSPGLAASTDTQYF	TGTGCCAGCAGTCCTAGTCCGGGACTAGCGGCTAGCACAGATACGCAGTATTTT
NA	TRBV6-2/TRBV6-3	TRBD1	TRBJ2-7	CASREDRALNEQYF	TGTGCCAGCAGGGAGGACAGGGCCCTCAACGAGCAGTACTTC
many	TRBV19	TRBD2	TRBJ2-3	CASSILAGGHTDTQYF	TGTGCCAGTAGTATTCTAGCGGGGGGACACACAGATACGCAGTATTTT
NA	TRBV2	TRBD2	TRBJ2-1	CASSRLASLTEQFF	TGTGCCAGCAGCAGACTAGCCTCCCTGACGGAGCAGTTCTTC
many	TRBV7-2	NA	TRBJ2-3	CASSLETRTDTQYF	TGTGCCAGCAGCTTAGAAACCCGCACAGATACGCAGTATTTT
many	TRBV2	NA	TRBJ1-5	CAIQLVSNQPQHF	TGTGCCATCCAGTTGGTCAGCAATCAGCCCCAGCATTTT
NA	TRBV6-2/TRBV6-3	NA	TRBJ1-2	CASTRRVGWGYTF	TGTGCCAGCACCCGCCGGGTAGGCTGGGGCTACACCTTC
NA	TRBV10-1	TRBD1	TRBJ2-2	CASTGQANTGELFF	TGCGCCAGCACCGGACAGGCGAACACCGGGGAGCTGTTTTTT
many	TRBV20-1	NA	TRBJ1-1	CSAPSETEAFF	TGCAGTGCCCCCTCGGAAACTGAAGCTTTCTTT
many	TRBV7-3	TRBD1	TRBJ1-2	CASSSQSGTAYGYTF	TGTGCCAGCAGCTCGCAATCCGGGACAGCGTATGGCTACACCTTC
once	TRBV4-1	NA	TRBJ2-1	CASSQDWTPGDEQFF	TGCGCCAGCAGCCAAGATTGGACCCCCGGGGATGAGCAGTTCTTC
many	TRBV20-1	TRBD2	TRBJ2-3	CSASPIAGEAPYF	TGCAGTGCTAGTCCGATAGCGGGGGAGGCGCCGTATTTT
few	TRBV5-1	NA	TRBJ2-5	CASSLAAAEQETQYF	TGCGCCAGCAGCTTGGCCGCGGCAGAACAAGAGACCCAGTACTTC
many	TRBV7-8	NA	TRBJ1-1	CASSKHLNTEAFF	TGTGCCAGCAGCAAACATCTGAACACTGAAGCTTTCTTT
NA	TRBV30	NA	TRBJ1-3	CAWSDGTTGNTIYF	TGTGCCTGGAGCGATGGGACTACCGGAAACACCATATATTTT
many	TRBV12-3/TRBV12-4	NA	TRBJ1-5	CASTPPRGGNQPQHF	TGTGCCAGCACCCCCCCCCGAGGGGGGAATCAGCCCCAGCATTTT
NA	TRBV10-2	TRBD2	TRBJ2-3	CASSDNGGLNTQYF	TGCGCCAGCAGTGATAACGGGGGGTTAAATACGCAGTATTTT
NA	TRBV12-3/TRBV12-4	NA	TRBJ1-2	CASSFRGGMGAQGYTF	TGTGCCAGCAGTTTCCGTGGGGGAATGGGGGCGCAGGGCTACACCTTC
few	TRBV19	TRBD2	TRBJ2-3	CASSIQGGTDTQYF	TGTGCCAGTAGTATACAGGGAGGGACAGATACGCAGTATTTT
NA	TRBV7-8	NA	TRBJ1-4	CASSLVGGTDLGKLFF	TGTGCCAGCAGCTTAGTGGGGGGGACCGACCTCGGAAAACTGTTTTTT
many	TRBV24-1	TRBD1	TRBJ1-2	CATGTGQEGGYTF	TGTGCCACCGGCACCGGACAGGAAGGAGGCTACACCTTC